This passage covers 24 T cell receptor beta chains from one sample sequenced in a study of beta chain features in type 1 diabetes. Overall study results and limits: Shorter TCRB CDR3s, moderately but significantly so, marked every one of the four CD4+ subsets in Type 1 diabetes patients.

Their antigen targets remain unknown. Sequenced material consisted of expressed TCRB transcripts (all of the isolated RNA was reverse transcribed). TCRdb keeps only in-frame clones here, not all; method: immunoSEQ multiplex PCR. The table records 500,000 to 800,000 clones, roughly 12% of them present only once. Material for sequencing was naive CD4+ T cells from blood. Every receptor here comes from a man younger than 45 with type 1 diabetes.

The V call is TRBV7-8, the J call TRBJ1-5; 8 bases align to TRBD1. In germline, CDR1 is SGHVS, CDR2 FQNEAQ. The V and J ends lost 6 bases and 6 bases, in that order; junction bases with no gene match: 13. The CDR3 is 16 residues long. DNA for the CDR3: TGTGCCAGCAGTCTCAGCAGGGGGCTTATACGTCAGCCCCAGCATTTT. Its protein is CASSLSRGLIRQPQHF.

In its sample, this clone was seen once. The V call is TRBV27, the J call TRBJ2-4, with a tentative D call TRBD1 (6 bases). CDR1 is MNHEY and CDR2 is SMNVEV in the germline V gene (reference sequence). The CDR3 sequence is 14 residues long. The germline V and J ends were trimmed by 0 bases and 8 bases, with 11 bases remaining between them. Here the CDR3 reads CASSLSTGNDIQYF. CDR3 DNA sequence: TGTGCCAGCAGTTTATCTACAGGGAACGACATTCAGTACTTC.

This clone was picked up a small number of times. The chain employs TRBV27 and TRBJ2-5; no clear D. V shed 4 bases and J shed 7 bases, with 16 bases lying between them. CDR1 and CDR2 from the germline V gene are MNHEY and SMNVEV (reference sequence). The CDR3 extends over 14 amino acids. The CDR3 reads CASSYGSAVGTQYF. The CDR3 DNA follows: TGTGCCAGCAGTTACGGGTCGGCCGTAGGGACCCAGTACTTC.

This clone was observed a handful of times. This chain uses TRBV7-3 with TRBJ1-1, with 7 bases that match TRBD1. There are 14 residues in the CDR3. V shed 4 bases, J shed 8 bases, and the junction held 10 bases outside the gene matches. The V gene's germline CDR1 is SGHTA and CDR2 FQGTGA. CDR3 DNA: TGTGCCAGCAGCTCTTCCGGGACAGATGACGAAGCTTTCTTT. It translates to CASSSSGTDDEAFF.

The table lists this clone with a few counts. The chain carries TRBV6-6 and TRBJ1-1; D is uncertain. Trimming took off 5 bases at V and 7 bases at J, with 11 bases between the two ends. Germline V lookup: CDR1 MNHNY, CDR2 SVGAGI (reference sequence). CDR3 length: 12 amino acids. The CDR3 nucleotides are TGTGCCAGCAGTAAAAAGGGAGTTGAAGCTTTCTTT. Its protein product is CASSKKGVEAFF.

This sequence joins TRBV9 and TRBJ2-1; D not resolved. The CDR3 extends over 12 amino acids. Germline V CDR1 and CDR2: SGDLS, YYNGEE. Trimming took 3 bases from V and 5 from J, leaving 6 bases between them. The CDR3 DNA reads as TGTGCCAGCAGCGCGCAAAACAATGAGCAGTTCTTC. Translation: CASSAQNNEQFF.

V is TRBV25-1 and J is TRBJ2-5; no definite D call. The germline gives CDR1 MGHDK, CDR2 SYGVNS. V was clipped by 8 bases and J by 5 bases, with 6 bases between them. The CDR3 runs 10 residues. The CDR3 region is CASASETQYF. The CDR3 region has the DNA TGTGCCAGCGCCTCCGAGACCCAGTACTTC.

This clone was seen a handful of times. This chain links TRBV7-9 with TRBJ2-5; a possible D gene is TRBD2 (6 bases). CDR1 SEHNR and CDR2 FQNEAQ come from the germline V gene (reference sequence). V dropped 5 bases and J dropped 9 bases, with 19 bases sitting between them. This CDR3 spans 14 amino acids. The CDR3 DNA sequence: TGTGCCAGCAGCCCCGGGAGCCAACCCCACGCCCAGTACTTC. This codes for CASSPGSQPHAQYF.

The chain joins TRBV21-1 to TRBJ2-2. TRBV21-1 is reported as a pseudogene. The CDR3 runs to 16 residues. The CDR3 is CASSSSIRADTGELFF. For the CDR3, the DNA is TGTGCCAGCAGTTCTTCTATTCGGGCGGACACCGGGGAGCTGTTTTTT.

This clone was found a few times. This chain links TRBV5-1 with TRBJ2-5; 8 bases agree with TRBD2. Trimming cost V 3 bases and J 1 base; bases outside gene matches: 5. The CDR3 contains 15 residues. CDR1 SGHRS and CDR2 YFSETQ come from the germline V gene. The CDR3, as DNA: TGCGCCAGCAGCTCCACCGGGACTAGCCAAGAGACCCAGTACTTC. Protein: CASSSTGTSQETQYF.

The chain has TRBV5-8 and TRBJ2-7, with a possible D match to TRBD2 (6 bases). With 4 bases removed from V and 5 bases from J, the gap between germline ends came to 19 bases. CDR3 length: 15 amino acids. CDR1 and CDR2 from the germline V gene are SGHTS and YDEGEE. DNA for the CDR3: TGTGCCAGCAGCCCCAGGACTATTCAATCCCACGAGCAGTACTTC. Protein: CASSPRTIQSHEQYF.

CDR3 loop: CASSLVASSYNEQFF. The CDR3 DNA is TGTGCCAGCAGCTTGGTTGCGTCTTCCTACAATGAGCAGTTCTTC. The chain recombines TRBV5-4 with TRBJ2-1; D not resolved. CDR3 size: 15 residues. Germline-derived CDR1 and CDR2 are SGHNT and YYREEE (reference sequence). The V end was cut by 0 bases, the J end by 1 base, with 8 bases between.

V usage is TRBV7-2 and J usage is TRBJ2-5, with 10 positions matching TRBD1. V gave up 5 bases and J gave up 4 bases; unmatched junction bases: 4. Germline CDR1 reads SGHTA; CDR2 reads FQGNSA. The CDR3 loop spans 14 amino acids. CDR3 sequence: CASSVGQGTETQYF. The CDR3 nucleotides are TGTGCCAGCAGCGTGGGACAGGGGACAGAGACCCAGTACTTC.

Only a few counts were recorded for this clone. The chain couples TRBV2 to TRBJ1-2, with unresolved D. CDR1 is SNHLY, CDR2 FYNNEI, per germline. The CDR3 loop spans 12 amino acids. V gave up 4 bases and J gave up 5 bases, with 8 bases separating them. CDR3 DNA: TGTGCCAGCAGTGTGACTGCATATGGCTACACCTTC. Amino acid sequence: CASSVTAYGYTF. Full variable domain (outside the CDR3, taken from reference TRBV2 and TRBJ1-2): EPEVTQTPSHQVTQMGQEVILRCVPISNHLYFYWYRQILGQKVEFLVSFYNNEISEKSEIFDDQFSVERPDGSNFTLKIRSTKLEDSAMYFCASSVTAYGYTFGSGTRLTVV.

This clone has only a few counts. The rearrangement uses TRBV7-6 and TRBJ1-4, with TRBD1 as a possible D gene (6 bases). CDR1 and CDR2 (germline): SGHVS, FNYEAQ. The CDR3 extends over 15 amino acids. Trimming shortened V by 1 base and J by 7 bases, and 13 bases separated the two germline ends. CDR3 in amino acids: CASSLVNREGEKLFF. DNA of the CDR3: TGTGCCAGCAGCTTAGTTAACAGGGAGGGTGAAAAACTGTTTTTT.

This clone was picked up a small number of times. The chain carries TRBV29-1 and TRBJ1-1; 10 nucleotides align to TRBD1. CDR3 size: 14 residues. After removal of 6 bases from V and 4 bases from J, the junction contained 8 bases not matched to a gene. Germline CDR1 SQVTM, CDR2 ANQGSEA. As DNA, the CDR3 is TGCAGCGTCTCCCGGCGGGACAGGGGCACTGAAGCTTTCTTT. It translates to CSVSRRDRGTEAFF.

V is TRBV9 and J is TRBJ2-3; perhaps TRBD1 as D (5 bases). The CDR3 has 18 amino acids. The V end lost 0 bases, the J end lost 0 bases, and 17 bases lay between the germline ends. Germline values: CDR1 SGDLS, CDR2 YYNGEE. The CDR3 region is CASSVDPWAGKSTDTQYF. CDR3 sequence (DNA): TGTGCCAGCAGCGTAGACCCCTGGGCAGGGAAGAGCACAGATACGCAGTATTTT. Variable domain in full (rest from reference TRBV9 and TRBJ2-3): DSGVTQTPKHLITATGQRVTLRCSPRSGDLSVYWYQQSLDQGLQFLIQYYNGEERAKGNILERFSAQQFPDLHSELNLSSLELGDSALYFCASSVDPWAGKSTDTQYFGPGTRLTVL.

This clone came up a few times. The chain joins TRBV23-1 to TRBJ2-7, with 9 bases fitting TRBD1. TRBV23-1 is an open reading frame, and its role is uncertain. The length of the CDR3 is 16 residues. Unmatched junction bases numbered 11, after V lost 5 bases and J lost 3 bases. The DNA for the CDR3 is TGCGCCAGCAGTATGAGGAAACAGGGGGCATACTACGAGCAGTACTTC. Translating it yields CASSMRKQGAYYEQYF.

The V and J genes are TRBV7-2 and TRBJ1-1; D ambiguous. V was pared by 5 bases and J by 0 bases, with 13 bases between. The germline CDR1 and CDR2 sequences are SGHTA and FQGNSA. The CDR3 loop spans 15 amino acids. Here the CDR3 DNA reads TGTGCCAGCAGCCTTACGACGGGCTTGAACACTGAAGCTTTCTTT. Its translation: CASSLTTGLNTEAFF.

The V and J genes are TRBV5-4 and TRBJ2-7, with 7 bases that match TRBD2. V lost 0 bases, J lost 0 bases, and 3 bases stayed unmatched. Germline V gives CDR1 SGHNT, CDR2 YYREEE (reference sequence). The CDR3 totals 15 residues. The CDR3 region is CASSLAGGSSYEQYF. CDR3 DNA sequence: TGTGCCAGCAGCTTGGCAGGCGGGAGCTCCTACGAGCAGTACTTC.

The table lists this clone with a few counts. Other nucleotide sequences in the sample specify the same CDR3. The CDR3 DNA sequence: TGTGCCAGCAGCCAATACTACGAGCAGTACTTC. This encodes CASSQYYEQYF. The chain recombines TRBV14 with TRBJ2-7; D ambiguous. CDR3 length: 11 amino acids. In germline, CDR1 is SGHDN, CDR2 FVKESK. Between the trimmed V and J ends, which lost 2 bases and 3 bases, there was a span of 2 bases.

This clone came up a few times. The genes are TRBV7-2 and TRBJ2-7; 10 nucleotides align to TRBD1. Germline trimming cut 5 bases from V and 2 bases from J; bases unmatched to any gene: 6. Germline values: CDR1 SGHTA, CDR2 FQGNSA. The CDR3 is made up of 15 amino acids. The CDR3 loop reads CASSQTGGITYEQYF. The DNA of the CDR3 is TGTGCCAGCAGCCAGACAGGGGGCATCACCTACGAGCAGTACTTC.

The chain carries TRBV2 and TRBJ2-2; a weak D match, TRBD2 (6 bases). The germline V gene has CDR1 SNHLY and CDR2 FYNNEI. Trimming cost V 5 bases and J 6 bases, with 13 bases left between them. The CDR3 has 14 amino acids. The chain's CDR3 is CASSHGTSAGELFF. The CDR3 DNA sequence: TGTGCCAGCAGTCACGGGACTTCTGCCGGGGAGCTGTTTTTT.

On this clone: The junction departs from germline at one end; a sequencing error may be responsible. The J gene is TRBJ2-1, the V gene TRBV6-5; D is tentatively TRBD1 or TRBD2 (5 bases each). Germline V lookup: CDR1 MNHEY, CDR2 SVGAGI. The CDR3 runs to 12 residues. CDR3 loop: CAAGTSYNEQFF. CDR3 nucleotides: TGCGCGGCCGGGACCTCCTACAATGAGCAGTTCTTC.